The rows below give T cell receptor beta chains drawn from one sample of a study of T cells in Graves' hyperthyroidism and ophthalmopathy. TCRdb analysed the multiplex PCR reads with MiXCR anew, one entry per CDR3 protein. The sample has roughly 750,000 distinct CDR3 sequences; 16% are singletons. The sample comprised blood. Every receptor here comes from a man younger than 30 with Graves' hyperthyroidism. CDR3s include the opening cysteine and the closing phenylalanine or tryptophan. A D gene is named only where the DNA matches it firmly. Some rows have no size entry. The others give once, few or many, or a class for an expanded clone.

v_gene: TRBV24-1; j_gene: TRBJ1-1; d_gene: NA; abundance: many; CDR3nt: TGTGCCACCAGTGATTCCCAGAACACTGAAGCTTTCTTT; CDR3aa: CATSDSQNTEAFF
v_gene: TRBV19; j_gene: TRBJ2-2; d_gene: NA; abundance: few; CDR3nt: TGTGCCAGTAGAATACCCGGGACGGGCAACACCGGGGAGCTGTTTTTT; CDR3aa: CASRIPGTGNTGELFF
v_gene: TRBV14; j_gene: TRBJ2-7; d_gene: NA; abundance: NA; CDR3nt: TGTGCCAGCAGCCAAGAGCTCTATGGGGGCGAGCAGTACTTC; CDR3aa: CASSQELYGGEQYF
v_gene: TRBV5-8; j_gene: TRBJ1-1; d_gene: TRBD1; abundance: few; CDR3nt: TGCGCCAGCAGCCCCCGACAGGGAGCGATGAACACTGAAGCTTTCTTT; CDR3aa: CASSPRQGAMNTEAFF
v_gene: TRBV20-1; j_gene: TRBJ2-7; d_gene: NA; abundance: few; CDR3nt: TGCAGTGCTAGCCTTGGGGGCGGGAGAATCTACGAGCAGTACTTC; CDR3aa: CSASLGGGRIYEQYF
v_gene: TRBV9; j_gene: TRBJ2-3; d_gene: TRBD2; abundance: NA; CDR3nt: TGTGCCAGCAGCGCTCTAGCGGGGGATACGCAGTATTTT; CDR3aa: CASSALAGDTQYF
v_gene: TRBV7-2; j_gene: TRBJ2-2; d_gene: TRBD2; abundance: NA; CDR3nt: TGTGCCAGCAGAAAGGAGCGGGGGGCCACCGGGGAGCTGTTTTTT; CDR3aa: CASRKERGATGELFF
v_gene: TRBV11-2; j_gene: TRBJ1-1; d_gene: NA; abundance: NA; CDR3nt: TGTGCCAGCAGCTTAGATACTCGGGCAGGGAACACTGAAGCTTTCTTT; CDR3aa: CASSLDTRAGNTEAFF
v_gene: TRBV2; j_gene: TRBJ1-1; d_gene: TRBD1; abundance: NA; CDR3nt: TGTGCCAGCAGTGAACGGGACAGGGTCACTGAAGCTTTCTTT; CDR3aa: CASSERDRVTEAFF
v_gene: TRBV28; j_gene: TRBJ1-2; d_gene: TRBD1; abundance: many; CDR3nt: TGTGCCAGCACCACGAGCCGGACAGGGTATGGCTACACCTTC; CDR3aa: CASTTSRTGYGYTF
v_gene: TRBV12-3/TRBV12-4; j_gene: TRBJ1-1; d_gene: NA; abundance: many; CDR3nt: TGTGCCAGCAGCGATGGACCCGCCTCGGCTTTCTTT; CDR3aa: CASSDGPASAFF
v_gene: TRBV5-4; j_gene: TRBJ1-4; d_gene: TRBD1; abundance: NA; CDR3nt: TGTGCCAGCAGCAAAACGACAGGGGAGGAATACGAAAAACTGTTTTTT; CDR3aa: CASSKTTGEEYEKLFF
v_gene: TRBV10-3; j_gene: TRBJ2-5; d_gene: TRBD1; abundance: NA; CDR3nt: TGTGCCATCAGTGACCCCGGACAGGGAGAGACCCAGTACTTC; CDR3aa: CAISDPGQGETQYF
v_gene: TRBV3-1; j_gene: TRBJ2-5; d_gene: NA; abundance: few; CDR3nt: TGTGCCAGCAGCCAAGAAGGGACCACAGTTTGGGAGACCCAGTACTTC; CDR3aa: CASSQEGTTVWETQYF
v_gene: TRBV18; j_gene: TRBJ2-7; d_gene: NA; abundance: many; CDR3nt: TGTGCCAGCAGCCCCGTCCGGGCCTACGAGCAGTACTTC; CDR3aa: CASSPVRAYEQYF
v_gene: TRBV29-1; j_gene: TRBJ1-1; d_gene: NA; abundance: NA; CDR3nt: TGCAGCACTGAAGGACAGTTAGTAGCTGAAGCTTTCTTT; CDR3aa: CSTEGQLVAEAFF
v_gene: TRBV11-2; j_gene: TRBJ2-5; d_gene: NA; abundance: many; CDR3nt: TGTGCCAGCAGCTTCGGTAATAGAGAGACCCAGTACTTC; CDR3aa: CASSFGNRETQYF
v_gene: TRBV11-2; j_gene: TRBJ2-2; d_gene: TRBD2; abundance: many; CDR3nt: TGTGCCAGCAGCTCGGGACTAGCGGGAGACACCGGGGAGCTGTTTTTT; CDR3aa: CASSSGLAGDTGELFF
v_gene: TRBV28; j_gene: TRBJ1-2; d_gene: TRBD1; abundance: NA; CDR3nt: TGTGCCAGCAGTTTTGGCTGGTCAGGGGGTGCCTATGGCTACACCTTC; CDR3aa: CASSFGWSGGAYGYTF
v_gene: TRBV7-2; j_gene: TRBJ2-5; d_gene: TRBD1; abundance: many; CDR3nt: TGTGCCAGCAGCTTGTTCGGGACAGGGAAGTACCAAGAGACCCAGTACTTC; CDR3aa: CASSLFGTGKYQETQYF
v_gene: TRBV6-1; j_gene: TRBJ2-7; d_gene: NA; abundance: few; CDR3nt: TGTGCCAGCAGGGACAAGGGGTTCGACGAGCAGTACTTC; CDR3aa: CASRDKGFDEQYF
v_gene: TRBV5-5; j_gene: TRBJ2-1; d_gene: TRBD2; abundance: NA; CDR3nt: TGTGCCAGCAGCAGATGGACTAGGAACAATGAGCAGTTCTTC; CDR3aa: CASSRWTRNNEQFF
v_gene: TRBV20-1; j_gene: TRBJ2-1; d_gene: NA; abundance: few; CDR3nt: TGCAGTGCCGGGGAAAAGTTCTTC; CDR3aa: CSAGEKFF
v_gene: TRBV6-1; j_gene: TRBJ1-5; d_gene: NA; abundance: NA; CDR3nt: TGTGCCAGCAGAAGGACATACGATAGCAATCAGCCCCAGCATTTT; CDR3aa: CASRRTYDSNQPQHF
v_gene: TRBV7-9; j_gene: TRBJ2-1; d_gene: TRBD1; abundance: NA; CDR3nt: TGTGCCAGCAGCCATGGACAGGGGGGATACAATGAGCAGTTCTTC; CDR3aa: CASSHGQGGYNEQFF
v_gene: TRBV6-1; j_gene: TRBJ2-6; d_gene: NA; abundance: NA; CDR3nt: TGTGCCAGCAGTCCGAAAGGGACCGGGGCCAACGTCCTGACTTTC; CDR3aa: CASSPKGTGANVLTF
v_gene: TRBV19; j_gene: TRBJ2-2; d_gene: TRBD2; abundance: NA; CDR3nt: TGTGCCAGTAGTAGGGGTCTAGCGGGTAAAATCACCGGGGAGCTGTTTTTT; CDR3aa: CASSRGLAGKITGELFF
v_gene: TRBV7-9; j_gene: TRBJ2-1; d_gene: NA; abundance: many; CDR3nt: TGTGCCAGCAGCTTGTCCTTCGATGAGCAGTTCTTC; CDR3aa: CASSLSFDEQFF
v_gene: TRBV4-1; j_gene: TRBJ1-1; d_gene: TRBD1; abundance: NA; CDR3nt: TGCGCCAGCAGCCCTATGGGACAGGGAAACACTGAAGCTTTCTTT; CDR3aa: CASSPMGQGNTEAFF
v_gene: TRBV7-9; j_gene: TRBJ1-2; d_gene: NA; abundance: many; CDR3nt: TGTGCCAGCAGCCGAGGGACTCCGTTTGAGCATGGCTACACCTTC; CDR3aa: CASSRGTPFEHGYTF
v_gene: TRBV4-2; j_gene: TRBJ2-3; d_gene: TRBD2; abundance: few; CDR3nt: TGTGCCAGCAGCCAATCGGAACTAGCGGAGATCACAGATACGCAGTATTTT; CDR3aa: CASSQSELAEITDTQYF
v_gene: TRBV18; j_gene: TRBJ2-7; d_gene: NA; abundance: many; CDR3nt: TGTGCCAGCTCCCCGGGGAGTGTAAACGAGCAGTACTTC; CDR3aa: CASSPGSVNEQYF
v_gene: TRBV12-3/TRBV12-4; j_gene: TRBJ1-1; d_gene: NA; abundance: many; CDR3nt: TGTGCCAGCAGCACGCCTGTCGGCAGCTTGAACACTGAAGCTTTCTTT; CDR3aa: CASSTPVGSLNTEAFF
v_gene: TRBV28; j_gene: TRBJ2-5; d_gene: NA; abundance: many; CDR3nt: TGTGCCAGCAGTGACGCGCAAGAGACCCAGTACTTC; CDR3aa: CASSDAQETQYF
v_gene: TRBV2; j_gene: TRBJ2-1; d_gene: TRBD2; abundance: many; CDR3nt: TGTGCCAGCACCCTGATAGCGGGAGAGGGTTACAATGAGCAGTTCTTC; CDR3aa: CASTLIAGEGYNEQFF
v_gene: TRBV7-2; j_gene: TRBJ2-5; d_gene: TRBD1; abundance: many; CDR3nt: TGTGCCAGCAGCTTCGGACAGGGGGCGTTTGGAGAGACCCAGTACTTC; CDR3aa: CASSFGQGAFGETQYF
v_gene: TRBV7-9; j_gene: TRBJ1-1; d_gene: TRBD1; abundance: few; CDR3nt: TGTGCCAGCAGCCCCCGGACAGGGAAGAACACTGAAGCTTTCTTT; CDR3aa: CASSPRTGKNTEAFF
v_gene: TRBV29-1; j_gene: TRBJ1-1; d_gene: TRBD1; abundance: many; CDR3nt: TGCAGCGTCCCGACAGGGGGCACTGAAGCTTTCTTT; CDR3aa: CSVPTGGTEAFF
v_gene: TRBV11-3; j_gene: TRBJ2-7; d_gene: TRBD1; abundance: many; CDR3nt: TGTGCCAGCAGCTTCCGGGGACAGGGTATCTACGAGCAGTACTTC; CDR3aa: CASSFRGQGIYEQYF
v_gene: TRBV5-1; j_gene: TRBJ2-7; d_gene: TRBD2; abundance: NA; CDR3nt: TGCGCCAGCAGCTTGATGACTAGCGGGGGCGACGAGCAGTACTTC; CDR3aa: CASSLMTSGGDEQYF
v_gene: TRBV3-1; j_gene: TRBJ2-1; d_gene: TRBD1; abundance: many; CDR3nt: TGTGCCAGCAGCCCGGACAGGGGGCGCGAATGGCTAGCGGATACAAATGAGCAGTTCTTC; CDR3aa: CASSPDRGREWLADTNEQFF
v_gene: TRBV18; j_gene: TRBJ2-7; d_gene: NA; abundance: many; CDR3nt: TGTGCCAGCTCACCATCGGGGACATTTCCCTACGAGCAGTACTTC; CDR3aa: CASSPSGTFPYEQYF
v_gene: TRBV4-1; j_gene: TRBJ2-1; d_gene: TRBD2; abundance: NA; CDR3nt: TGCGCCAGCAGCCAAGACCTAACGGCTAGCGGGAGTTACAATGAGCAGTTCTTC; CDR3aa: CASSQDLTASGSYNEQFF
v_gene: TRBV28; j_gene: TRBJ1-1; d_gene: TRBD1; abundance: many; CDR3nt: TGTGCCAGCAGTTTGCGGACAGGCCGACATGAAGCTTTCTTT; CDR3aa: CASSLRTGRHEAFF
v_gene: TRBV12-3/TRBV12-4; j_gene: TRBJ2-7; d_gene: TRBD2; abundance: many; CDR3nt: TGTGCCAGCAGTTGGGGGGGACTAGCGATAAACTACGAGCAGTACTTC; CDR3aa: CASSWGGLAINYEQYF
v_gene: TRBV10-3; j_gene: TRBJ1-2; d_gene: TRBD1; abundance: many; CDR3nt: TGTGCCATCAGTGGCTTGGGACAGGGGGCGCGTGGCTACACCTTC; CDR3aa: CAISGLGQGARGYTF
v_gene: TRBV4-2; j_gene: TRBJ1-1; d_gene: TRBD1; abundance: many; CDR3nt: TGTGCCAGCAGCCAAGAAGGACAGGGTGAAGCTTTCTTT; CDR3aa: CASSQEGQGEAFF
v_gene: TRBV20-1; j_gene: TRBJ2-3; d_gene: TRBD2; abundance: many; CDR3nt: TGCAGTGCTAGCAGGCTAGCGGGAGACACAGATACGCAGTATTTT; CDR3aa: CSASRLAGDTDTQYF
v_gene: TRBV15; j_gene: TRBJ1-5; d_gene: NA; abundance: NA; CDR3nt: TGTGCCACCAGCAGAGAACAGTCTCAGCCCCAGCATTTT; CDR3aa: CATSREQSQPQHF
v_gene: TRBV7-2; j_gene: TRBJ2-7; d_gene: TRBD1; abundance: few; CDR3nt: TGTGCCAGCAGCTTAGGCTGGGACAGGGGGATCCACGAGCAGTACTTC; CDR3aa: CASSLGWDRGIHEQYF
v_gene: TRBV3-1; j_gene: TRBJ2-5; d_gene: NA; abundance: many; CDR3nt: TGTGCCAGCAGCCAAGGGGGATATGACCAAGAGACCCAGTACTTC; CDR3aa: CASSQGGYDQETQYF
v_gene: TRBV7-2; j_gene: TRBJ2-2; d_gene: NA; abundance: few; CDR3nt: TGTGCCAGCAGCTTCCGTCACATACTGAACACCGGGGAGCTGTTTTTT; CDR3aa: CASSFRHILNTGELFF
v_gene: TRBV27; j_gene: TRBJ2-7; d_gene: TRBD2; abundance: many; CDR3nt: TGTGCCAGCAGTTTCCGAACTAGCGGGAGGGCCTACGAGCAGTACTTC; CDR3aa: CASSFRTSGRAYEQYF
v_gene: TRBV28; j_gene: TRBJ1-4; d_gene: NA; abundance: few; CDR3nt: TGTGCCAGCAGTTTCAGACAGCTTAATGAAAAACTGTTTTTT; CDR3aa: CASSFRQLNEKLFF
v_gene: TRBV12-3/TRBV12-4; j_gene: TRBJ2-1; d_gene: TRBD2; abundance: many; CDR3nt: TGTGCCAGCAGGCGGTCCCCCGGACTAGCAGACAATGAGCAGTTCTTC; CDR3aa: CASRRSPGLADNEQFF